A selection of T cell receptor beta chains follows, all from one sample in a study of monozygotic twins with inflammatory bowel disease. From its re-call of the 5' RACE reads, TCRdb lists each CDR3 protein once, without DNA. The data show around 410,000 distinct CDR3 sequences, and the top ten clones hold more than 2%. The sample taken for sequencing was blood. The receptors here all came from a human donor with ulcerative colitis or Crohn's disease, or a healthy co-twin of an affected twin (not recorded which). CDR3s include the opening cysteine and the closing phenylalanine or tryptophan.

J	V	CDR3
TRBJ1-5	TRBV6-2/TRBV6-3	CASGEPGNQPQHF
TRBJ2-3	TRBV5-1	CASSPAGNVDTQYF
TRBJ1-1	TRBV18	CASSPRTGINTEAFF
TRBJ1-2	TRBV20-1	CSASTLNYGYTF
TRBJ2-7	TRBV4-1	CASSYPGQGHEQYF
TRBJ2-3	TRBV5-1	CASSLAQVSTDTQYF
TRBJ2-2	TRBV6-1	CASSPLAGLNTGELFF
TRBJ2-1	TRBV5-1	CASSFTGGLYNEQFF
TRBJ2-3	TRBV29-1	CSVRAGIHTDTQYF
TRBJ2-1	TRBV15	CATSRDQALGGNEQFF
TRBJ1-2	TRBV20-1	CSARSGQGYTF
TRBJ2-5	TRBV29-1	CSADARHLGEETQYF
TRBJ2-7	TRBV10-3	CAIREQGSYEQYF
TRBJ1-2	TRBV6-1	CASDDEDWCLGGYTF
TRBJ2-1	TRBV29-1	CSVARRLDNEQFF